The rows below give T cell receptor beta chains drawn from one sample of a study of CD4 T cells in relation to SARS-CoV-2 and coronaviruses. Libraries were prepared by immunoSEQ multiplex PCR; TCRdb keeps only in-frame clonotypes and omits some of them. The data contain 16,000 or so clones, roughly 80% of them singletons. Their specific antigens are unknown. The specimen was CD4+ T cells from PBMCs, cultured in vitro. Receptor source: a human donor in good health. Both conserved end residues are part of each CDR3. Each record gives: CDR3 protein, CDR3 DNA, J gene, clone size, V gene, D gene. The D gene is left open where the match is weak. Size tells how often a clone was seen (once, few, many) or the class of an expanded clone, and some rows leave it out.

CASSSPGRPREQYF,TGTGCCAGCAGCTCCCCCGGGAGACCGAGAGAGCAGTACTTC,TRBJ2-7,once,TRBV11-2,.
CASSEAQLFRTGELFF,TGTGCCAGCAGTGAAGCACAGCTCTTTAGGACCGGGGAGCTGTTTTTT,TRBJ2-2,.,TRBV6-1,.
CASSLAGSLGTQYF,TGTGCCAGCAGCTTAGCCGGGTCCCTGGGGACCCAGTACTTC,TRBJ2-5,.,TRBV7-8,.
CSVVVGDWDQPQHF,TGCAGCGTTGTGGTGGGGGATTGGGATCAGCCCCAGCATTTT,TRBJ1-5,.,TRBV29-1,.
CASSWSLFYEQYF,TGTGCCAGCAGCTGGAGCCTATTCTACGAGCAGTACTTC,TRBJ2-7,.,TRBV5-5,.
CATSLAGAVGGELFF,TGCGCCACCTCCCTAGCGGGAGCAGTTGGCGGGGAGCTGTTTTTT,TRBJ2-2,.,TRBV10-2,TRBD2
CASSPPTVTGNTIYF,TGTGCCAGCTCACCACCCACAGTGACTGGAAACACCATATATTTT,TRBJ1-3,few,TRBV18,.
CASSLGYQETQYF,TGTGCCAGCTCACTGGGGTACCAAGAGACCCAGTACTTC,TRBJ2-5,.,TRBV18,.
CAWNKGYTGNTIYF,TGTGCCTGGAATAAGGGATATACTGGAAACACCATATATTTT,TRBJ1-3,.,TRBV30,.
CASSSRRGGGPFNEKLFF,TGTGCCAGCAGCTCACGACGGGGTGGGGGACCCTTTAATGAAAAACTGTTTTTT,TRBJ1-4,.,TRBV28,.
CASSRVNRATNEKLFF,TGTGCCAGCAGCCGGGTCAACCGAGCAACTAATGAAAAACTGTTTTTT,TRBJ1-4,few,TRBV3-1/TRBV3-2,.
CASSQEVGREGSGQFF,TGCGCCAGCAGCCAAGAAGTAGGGCGGGAGGGGTCGGGGCAGTTCTTC,TRBJ2-1,.,TRBV4-1,TRBD2
CASSFWGDPNNEQFF,TGTGCCAGCAGCTTTTGGGGGGACCCGAACAATGAGCAGTTCTTC,TRBJ2-1,.,TRBV7-2,.
CASSRSGFQPQHF,TGTGCCAGCAGCCGCTCGGGTTTCCAGCCCCAGCATTTT,TRBJ1-5,.,TRBV3-1/TRBV3-2,.
CASSPQREWSEQFF,TGTGCCAGCAGCCCCCAGAGGGAATGGAGTGAGCAGTTCTTC,TRBJ2-1,.,TRBV7-9,.
CASSPLAGGRTDTQYF,TGTGCCAGCTCACCCTTGGCGGGAGGTCGCACAGATACGCAGTATTTT,TRBJ2-3,.,TRBV18,TRBD2
CASSQGLTGNGYEQYF,TGCGCCAGCAGCCAAGGATTGACAGGGAACGGCTACGAGCAGTACTTC,TRBJ2-7,.,TRBV4-1,TRBD1
CAISEAGTSGSYEQYF,TGTGCCATCAGTGAGGCGGGGACTAGCGGATCCTACGAGCAGTACTTC,TRBJ2-7,.,TRBV10-3,TRBD2
CASSPQGETQYF,TGTGCCAGCAGCCCACAGGGGGAGACCCAGTACTTC,TRBJ2-5,.,TRBV7-9,TRBD1
CASSPQRITDTQYF,TGTGCCAGCAGTCCCCAGCGGATCACAGATACGCAGTATTTT,TRBJ2-3,.,TRBV6-5,.
CASSERPRGSEQFF,TGCGCCAGCAGTGAACGGCCCCGGGGAAGTGAGCAGTTCTTC,TRBJ2-1,.,TRBV10-2,.
CASGVPEGGELFF,TGCGCCAGCGGGGTTCCAGAGGGCGGGGAGCTGTTTTTT,TRBJ2-2,.,TRBV5-1,.
CASSRQVEIYSGNTIYF,TGCGCCAGCAGCCGACAGGTGGAAATCTACTCTGGAAACACCATATATTTT,TRBJ1-3,once,TRBV4-1,.
CASGRQATGTEAFF,TGTGCCAGCGGCCGACAGGCTACGGGCACTGAAGCTTTCTTT,TRBJ1-1,.,TRBV9,.
CASSKGQGRDQPQHF,TGTGCCAGCAGCAAGGGACAGGGTAGGGATCAGCCCCAGCATTTT,TRBJ1-5,.,TRBV27,TRBD1
CASSVSLAGVGYEQYF,TGTGCCAGCAGTGTTTCACTAGCGGGGGTCGGGTACGAGCAGTACTTC,TRBJ2-7,.,TRBV6-1,TRBD2
CASKKEGQSYEQYF,TGTGCCAGCAAGAAAGAGGGACAGTCCTACGAGCAGTACTTC,TRBJ2-7,.,TRBV2,TRBD1
CATSRPGETQYF,TGTGCCACCAGCCGCCCCGGGGAGACCCAGTACTTC,TRBJ2-5,.,TRBV15,.
CASSGQGAWETQYF,TGTGCCAGTTCAGGACAGGGGGCGTGGGAGACCCAGTACTTC,TRBJ2-5,.,TRBV19,TRBD1
CASSFGTENSPLHF,TGTGCCAGCAGCTTCGGGACAGAAAATTCACCCCTCCACTTT,TRBJ1-6,.,TRBV7-3,TRBD1
CASSLSGQGYEQYF,TGCGCCAGCAGCTTGTCGGGACAGGGTTACGAGCAGTACTTC,TRBJ2-7,.,TRBV5-1,TRBD1
CASTPDRGTSKLFF,TGTGCCAGTACCCCAGACAGGGGCACCTCGAAACTGTTTTTT,TRBJ1-4,.,TRBV19,TRBD1
CASSEAGGRGYTF,TGTGCCAGCAGTGAGGCAGGGGGAAGAGGCTACACCTTC,TRBJ1-2,.,TRBV6-4,TRBD1
CASSLVGFWETQYF,TGTGCCAGCAGCTTAGTGGGGTTCTGGGAGACCCAGTACTTC,TRBJ2-5,.,TRBV7-2,.
CASSLGGGRGEKLFF,TGTGCCAGCAGCTTGGGAGGGGGGCGCGGGGAAAAACTGTTTTTT,TRBJ1-4,.,TRBV7-8,.
CATSVLGRVTSNQPQHF,TGTGCCACCAGTGTCCTAGGGAGAGTCACTAGCAATCAGCCCCAGCATTTT,TRBJ1-5,.,TRBV24-1,.
CASSSYSQLTDTQYF,TGTGCCAGCAGTTCATACAGCCAACTCACAGATACGCAGTATTTT,TRBJ2-3,.,TRBV27,.
CASSLVGRTSTDTQYF,TGTGCCAGCAGCCTAGTGGGACGGACTAGCACAGATACGCAGTATTTT,TRBJ2-3,.,TRBV7-9,.
CAISTSGRAGYEQYF,TGTGCCATCAGCACTAGCGGGAGGGCCGGTTACGAGCAGTACTTC,TRBJ2-7,once,TRBV10-3,TRBD2
CASSVAGTSGYNEQFF,TGTGCCAGCAGCGTGGCGGGGACTAGCGGCTACAATGAGCAGTTCTTC,TRBJ2-1,.,TRBV11-2,TRBD2
CASSWTGEAFF,TGTGCCAGCAGTTGGACAGGGGAGGCTTTCTTT,TRBJ1-1,.,TRBV6-2/TRBV6-3,TRBD1
CASSIVGVNSPLHF,TGTGCCAGTAGTATAGTTGGGGTCAATTCACCCCTCCACTTT,TRBJ1-6,.,TRBV19,.
CASSPGTGYEQYF,TGTGCCAGCAGTCCCGGGACAGGCTACGAGCAGTACTTC,TRBJ2-7,.,TRBV28,TRBD1
CASSLPGVATNEKLFF,TGTGCCAGCAGCTTGCCCGGTGTTGCAACTAATGAAAAACTGTTTTTT,TRBJ1-4,.,TRBV5-5,.
CASTQGWGWSGELFF,TGTGCCAGTACCCAGGGGTGGGGATGGAGCGGGGAGCTGTTTTTT,TRBJ2-2,.,TRBV19,.
CASSGNNYEQYF,TGTGCCAGCAGTGGGAATAACTACGAGCAGTACTTC,TRBJ2-7,.,TRBV27,.
CASSLIYEQYF,TGTGCCAGCAGTTTAATTTACGAGCAGTACTTC,TRBJ2-7,.,TRBV12-3/TRBV12-4,.
CASSYSAGGGYGYTF,TGTGCCAGCAGTTACTCGGCCGGGGGTGGGTATGGCTACACCTTC,TRBJ1-2,.,TRBV6-6,.
CASSQDQGSYNEQFF,TGTGCCAGTAGTCAAGATCAGGGGTCCTACAATGAGCAGTTCTTC,TRBJ2-1,.,TRBV19,.
CASSLDVNSPLHF,TGTGCCAGCAGCTTGGATGTCAATTCACCCCTCCACTTT,TRBJ1-6,.,TRBV5-8,.
CASSALGDGTNSPLHF,TGTGCCAGCAGTGCTCTGGGGGACGGGACTAATTCACCCCTCCACTTT,TRBJ1-6,.,TRBV2,.
CAGGGNQPQHF,TGTGCCGGGGGGGGCAATCAGCCCCAGCATTTT,TRBJ1-5,.,TRBV18,.
CSVQTGTGMETQYF,TGCAGCGTACAAACCGGGACAGGGATGGAGACCCAGTACTTC,TRBJ2-5,.,TRBV29-1,TRBD1
CASSEDGQGTYGYTF,TGTGCCAGCAGTGAAGACGGACAGGGTACCTATGGCTACACCTTC,TRBJ1-2,few,TRBV2,TRBD1
CASSPMGVAGRSWETQYF,TGTGCCAGTAGTCCTATGGGAGTAGCTGGGAGGAGTTGGGAGACCCAGTACTTC,TRBJ2-5,.,TRBV19,.
CASSIGQNHQPQHF,TGTGCCAGTAGTATAGGCCAGAACCATCAGCCCCAGCATTTT,TRBJ1-5,.,TRBV19,.
CSARFTDTQYF,TGCAGTGCTAGATTCACAGATACGCAGTATTTT,TRBJ2-3,.,TRBV20-1,.
CASSRLADTSDTQYF,TGTGCCAGCAGTCGACTAGCGGACACCTCAGATACGCAGTATTTT,TRBJ2-3,.,TRBV6-4,TRBD2
CASSPLAGRGNTGELFF,TGTGCCAGCAGCCCACTAGCGGGAAGAGGGAACACCGGGGAGCTGTTTTTT,TRBJ2-2,few,TRBV7-9,TRBD2
CATSPGDYGYTF,TGTGCCACTTCTCCGGGGGACTATGGCTACACCTTC,TRBJ1-2,.,TRBV24-1,.